What follows are 10 T cell receptor beta chains derived from one specimen sequenced in a study of post-analysis software for immune sequencing data (dated by TCRdb to between 2015 and 2017). Antigens for these TCRs are unknown. Overall study outcomes, separate from this receptor: Roughly 5 TRBV segments, including TRBV5-6, TRBV5-1 and TRBV20-1, were significantly more frequent in patients than controls.

The library was made by PCR. Data came from an Illumina HiSeq 2500. To reduce PCR and sequencing biases, unique molecular identifiers were incorporated into the TCR beta cDNA libraries. The public reads were reanalyzed by TCRdb: fastp trimming at Q25, MiXCR alignment, in-frame beta chains only. CDR3 protein duplicates are merged, each entry listing the most common genes and DNA. In this sample the table shows 250,000 to 300,000 distinct CDR3 sequences, less than 40% of which occur a single time. Jointly, the top ten make up roughly 4.8% of the sample. Source material: blood. The receptors come from a girl aged 10 to 17 with multiple sclerosis.

The CDR3 region is CASSQDANADEAFF. CDR3 nucleotides: TGTGCCAGCAGCCAAGATGCGAATGCCGATGAAGCTTTCTTT. This chain links TRBV3-1 with TRBJ1-1; unclear D gene. The CDR3 runs 14 residues. V was shortened by 0 bases and J by 7 bases, with 12 bases between the two germline ends. The germline CDR1 and CDR2 sequences are LGHDT and YNNKEL (reference sequence).

On this clonotype: A read error is possible here, since a much larger clone lies one base away. The rearrangement uses TRBV5-1 and TRBJ2-3; D possibly uses TRBD1 or TRBD2 (5 bases each). CDR1 and CDR2 from the germline V gene are SGHRS and YFSETQ. The CDR3 is 14 residues long. In DNA form, the CDR3 reads TGCGCCAACAGCTTGGTGGGGGAGACAGATACGCAGTATTTT. This gives the protein CANSLVGETDTQYF.

This clonotype appeared once. This chain uses TRBV24-1 with TRBJ2-1; 8 bases map to TRBD1. V lost 3 bases and J lost 13; bases outside the gene matches: 10. This CDR3 spans 14 amino acids. The germline V gene encodes CDR1 KGHDR and CDR2 SFDVKD. CDR3 in DNA: TGTGCCACCAGTGATCCGACAGGGGCGGAGACCCAGTTCTTC. Amino acids: CATSDPTGAETQFF.

V is TRBV20-1 and J is TRBJ2-3; 11 bases align to TRBD2. Germline-derived CDR1 and CDR2 are DFQATT and SNEGSKA (reference sequence). This CDR3 spans 20 amino acids. J lost 4 bases, V lost 0 bases, and 18 bases had no gene match. This chain's CDR3 is CSARDISLAGGKGQADTQYF. In nucleotides, the CDR3 is TGCAGTGCTAGAGATATATCGCTAGCGGGGGGCAAGGGTCAGGCAGATACGCAGTATTTT.

This clonotype was detected ten times or more. The chain joins TRBV20-1 to TRBJ2-1; the match to TRBD2 covers 13 bases. The J segment lost 6 bases and the V segment lost 3 bases, leaving 14 bases of the junction unmatched. The CDR3 has 18 amino acids. The germline V gene encodes CDR1 DFQATT and CDR2 SNEGSKA (reference sequence). In nucleotides, the CDR3 is TGCAGTGCTAGCAAGTCTAAAGTAGGACTAGCGGGAGTCAATGAGCAGTTCTTC. The encoded protein is CSASKSKVGLAGVNEQFF.

The rearrangement links TRBV18 to TRBJ2-5; 14 positions agree with TRBD2. The end of the DNA is better explained by TRBJ2-7, so the J call may be wrong. CDR1 KGHSH and CDR2 LQKENI come from the germline V gene. The CDR3 sequence is 18 residues long. The CDR3 loop is CASSPLRVGLAGAYEQYF. The CDR3 DNA reads as TGTGCCAGCTCACCATTACGGGTGGGACTAGCGGGAGCCTACGAGCAGTACTTC.

The V gene is TRBV20-1, the J gene TRBJ2-5, with TRBD1 matching 7 bases. J was trimmed by 1 base and V by 6 bases; bases with no gene match: 17. Germline V gives CDR1 DFQATT, CDR2 SNEGSKA (reference sequence). The CDR3 loop spans 17 amino acids. The CDR3 here is CSALHLGTGQPQETQYF. As DNA, the CDR3 is TGCAGTGCCCTGCACTTAGGAACGGGACAGCCCCAAGAGACCCAGTACTTC.

This clonotype was picked up many times. This rearrangement joins TRBV12-5 to TRBJ2-3, with D tentatively TRBD2 (5 bases). This CDR3 is built from 13 residues. Germline-derived CDR1 and CDR2 are LGHNT and FRNRAP. The ends were cut back, 9 bases at V and 2 bases at J, with 12 bases in the middle. The CDR3 sequence: CASRRGNTDTQYF. The CDR3 DNA reads TGTGCTAGCAGAAGAGGGAACACAGATACGCAGTATTTT.

This sequence joins TRBV20-1 and TRBJ2-3; the D is unclear. Germline V lookup: CDR1 DFQATT, CDR2 SNEGSKA (reference sequence). Trimming took 6 bases from V and 3 from J, leaving 16 bases between them. The CDR3 is 14 amino acids. CDR3 DNA: TGCAGTGCCCAGAGGAACAGCGTAACAGATACGCAGTATTTT. Its protein is CSAQRNSVTDTQYF.

This chain links TRBV28 with TRBJ2-7, with D possibly being TRBD1 (7 bases). V shed 3 bases and J shed 3 bases, with 15 bases lying between them. The CDR3 consists of 15 residues. The germline gives CDR1 MDHEN, CDR2 SYDVKM. The chain's CDR3 is CASSFPRDSVYEQYF. The CDR3, as DNA: TGTGCCAGCAGTTTCCCGCGGGACAGCGTCTACGAGCAGTACTTC.